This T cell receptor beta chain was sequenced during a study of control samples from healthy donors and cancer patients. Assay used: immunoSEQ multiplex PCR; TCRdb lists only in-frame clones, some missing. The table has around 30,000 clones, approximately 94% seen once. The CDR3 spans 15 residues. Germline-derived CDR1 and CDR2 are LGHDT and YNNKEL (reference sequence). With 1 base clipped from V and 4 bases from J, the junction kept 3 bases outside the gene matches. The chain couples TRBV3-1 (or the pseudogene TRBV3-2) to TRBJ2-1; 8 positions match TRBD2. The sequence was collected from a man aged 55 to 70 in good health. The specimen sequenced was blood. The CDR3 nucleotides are TGTGCCAGCAGCCAAGGACGGGGGGGGTACAATGAGCAGTTCTTC. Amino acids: CASSQGRGGYNEQFF.